This T cell receptor (beta chain) was recorded in a study of T cells in Graves' hyperthyroidism and ophthalmopathy. The CDR3 runs to 13 residues. The V gene lost 4 bases and the J gene lost 4 bases, with 11 bases spanning the gap. From germline, CDR1 is SGHRS and CDR2 YFSETQ. The table lists this clonotype with a few counts. The source material, RNA transcripts, was used to amplify TCR beta CDR3 regions. First-round RT-PCR of the TCR CDR3 relied on the HTBI primer set. One entry per CDR3 protein results from TCRdb running MiXCR on the multiplex PCR reads. This repertoire shows 600,000 to 850,000 distinct CDR3 sequences, over 15% found once; its top ten account for approximately 16%.

Specimen: blood. This rearrangement joins TRBV5-1 to TRBJ1-2, with D possibly matching TRBD1 (5 bases). This receptor was obtained from a woman in her fifties or sixties with Graves' hyperthyroidism that later progressed to Graves' ophthalmopathy. CDR3 sequence (DNA): TGCGCCAGCAGCGGAGGTGGGGGCTATGGCTACACCTTC. As protein: CASSGGGGYGYTF. Together with reference TRBV5-1 and TRBJ1-2, the CDR3 gives the full variable domain: KAGVTQTPRYLIKTRGQQVTLSCSPISGHRSVSWYQQTPGQGLQFLFEYFSETQRNKGNFPGRFSGRQFSNSRSEMNVSTLELGDSALYLCASSGGGGYGYTFGSGTRLTVV.